These 26 T cell receptor beta chains were sequenced from one sample in a study of T cells in women clearing cervical HPV infection. Profiling relied on immunoSEQ multiplex PCR, and the TCRdb table lists in-frame clones only, not all of them. The table lists 20,000 to 25,000 clones. The sequencing input was blood buffy coat. These receptors were taken from a woman between 18 and 75 years old with a cervical HPV16 infection that either progressed to CIN3+ or cleared (not recorded which).

As for this clone: Coverage ceases 3 residues before the CDR3 finishes, and the germline J gene fills in the end. The chain combines TRBV19 with TRBJ2-6, with a possible D match to TRBD1 (6 bases). The CDR3 runs to 18 residues. The germline V gene encodes CDR1 LNHDA and CDR2 SQIVND (reference sequence). V was shortened by 9 bases and J by 0 bases, with 21 bases between the two germline ends. The CDR3 bases that were read are TGTGCCAGCGGGGTAGGGACATCAGGTCACTCTGGGGCCAACGTC. Translating gives CASGVGTSGHSGANV. The full CDR3 sequence reads CASGVGTSGHSGANVLTF.

This clone is medium-sized by frequency. The read gets to within 3 residues of the CDR3 end, and the germline J gene fills in the rest. The V and J genes are TRBV2 and TRBJ1-2; D unresolved. This CDR3 spans 13 amino acids. Germline-derived CDR1 and CDR2 are SNHLY and FYNNEI. CDR3 sequence reads: CASMSGPLNTYTF. The covered CDR3 bases are TGTGCCAGCATGAGCGGGCCCCTGAATACC.

With respect to this clone: The read falls 3 residues short of the CDR3 end, and the missing part is taken from the germline J gene. The chain employs TRBV19 and TRBJ1-2; TRBD1 aligns across 11 bases. There are 15 residues in the CDR3. From germline, CDR1 is LNHDA and CDR2 SQIVND (reference sequence). The CDR3 reads CASSLGTGGSYDYTF. CDR3 DNA (partial): TGTGCCAGTAGTCTCGGGACAGGGGGATCCTACGAC.

As to this clone: The read gets to within 3 residues of the CDR3 end, and the germline J gene fills in the rest. This chain links TRBV28 with TRBJ2-4; perhaps TRBD1 as D (6 bases). CDR3 length: 12 amino acids. Trimming removed 4 bases from V and 9 bases from J, with 10 bases in between. Germline V gives CDR1 MDHEN, CDR2 SYDVKM. Partial CDR3 DNA: TGTGCCAGCAGTTCAACAGGGATCATT. Its translation is CASSSTGII. In full, the CDR3 reads CASSSTGIIQYF. The full variable domain, its missing parts supplied by reference TRBV28 and TRBJ2-4, is DVKVTQSSRYLVKRTGEKVFLECVQDMDHENMFWYRQDPGLGLRLIYFSYDVKMKEKGDIPEGYSVSREKKERFSLILESASTNQTSMYLCASSSTGIIQYFGAGTRLSVL.

About this clone itself: The read is 3 residues too short to cover the CDR3 end, so that end is filled in from the germline J gene. The chain joins TRBV10-2 to TRBJ2-5; TRBD1 is a possible D gene (5 bases). Germline values: CDR1 WSHSY, CDR2 SAAADI. Trimming stripped 4 bases from V and 2 bases from J, with 8 bases between. The CDR3 consists of 13 residues. CDR3 loop: CASSGQLQETQYF. Partial CDR3 DNA: TGCGCCAGCAGTGGACAGTTACAAGAGACC.

CDR3 sequence: CASSLPQRAVNTDTQYF. The sequenced CDR3 bases are TGCGCCAGCAGCTTGCCCCAGCGGGCGGTAAATACAGATACC. The chain couples TRBV5-1 to TRBJ2-5; D perhaps matches TRBD2 (6 bases). The observed sequence ends 3 residues before the CDR3 terminus, with the missing tail filled in from the germline J gene. Germline V gene sequence: CDR1 SGHRS, CDR2 YFSETQ. This CDR3 is built from 17 residues.

Points on this clone: The CDR3 end is not reached by the read, which stops 3 residues before it; the germline J gene fills it in. The chain carries TRBV2 and TRBJ1-5; D uncertain. This CDR3 region has 15 residues. Germline assignment: CDR1 SNHLY and CDR2 FYNNEI. V gave up 7 bases and J gave up 1 base, with 14 bases separating them. The chain's CDR3 is CASKAGRVSNQPQHF. The DNA read from the CDR3 is TGTGCCAGCAAAGCGGGCAGAGTGAGCAATCAGCCC. Based on the CDR3 plus reference TRBV2 and TRBJ1-5, the full variable domain is EPEVTQTPSHQVTQMGQEVILRCVPISNHLYFYWYRQILGQKVEFLVSFYNNEISEKSEIFDDQFSVERPDGSNFTLKIRSTKLEDSAMYFCASKAGRVSNQPQHFGDGTRLSIL.

With regard to this clone: The DNA ends 3 residues before the CDR3 does, and the rest of the CDR3 is filled in from the germline J gene. This chain links TRBV9 with TRBJ2-1; 9 positions agree with TRBD1. This CDR3 is 15 amino acids long. Trimming at V came to 2 bases and at J to 5 bases, leaving 5 bases not matched to a gene. Germline V gene sequence: CDR1 SGDLS, CDR2 YYNGEE. The CDR3 here is CASSVGQGRDNEQFF. CDR3 DNA (partial): TGTGCCAGCAGCGTCGGACAGGGGCGGGACAATGAG.

With regard to this clone: The CDR3 end lies 3 residues beyond the end of the read and is filled in from the germline J gene. V is TRBV7-2 and J is TRBJ2-7; no reliable D call. The CDR3 consists of 13 residues. V gave up 5 bases and J gave up 6 bases, with 14 bases separating them. Germline loops: CDR1 SGHTA, CDR2 FQGNSA. This CDR3 is CASSTQEMAEQYF. CDR3 DNA (partial): TGTGCCAGCAGCACGCAGGAGATGGCCGAG.

To note about this clone: The sequenced fragment ends 3 residues before the CDR3 boundary, so the rest is inferred from the germline J gene. The chain couples TRBV29-1 to TRBJ1-2, with D maybe TRBD1 (6 bases). The germline gives CDR1 SQVTM, CDR2 ANQGSEA. CDR3 size: 11 residues. The ends were cut back, 6 bases at V and 7 bases at J, with 12 bases in the middle. The CDR3 protein is CSVAGDLGYTF. Incomplete CDR3 DNA: TGCAGCGTCGCAGGGGATCTTGGC.

With regard to this clone: The read terminates 3 residues before the CDR3 end, so the remaining end is supplied by the germline J gene. The chain has TRBV29-1 and TRBJ1-2; possible D gene TRBD1, 6 bases. Trimming pared 4 bases from V and 1 base from J, leaving 13 bases between. CDR1 is SQVTM, CDR2 ANQGSEA, per germline. The CDR3 covers 14 residues. CDR3 sequence reads: CSVGNTGINYGYTF. The covered CDR3 bases are TGCAGCGTTGGGAACACAGGGATTAACTATGGC.

Comment on this clone: The read terminates 3 residues before the CDR3 end, so the remaining end is supplied by the germline J gene. The V call is TRBV7-9, the J call TRBJ2-3; D unclear. There are 14 residues in the CDR3. Germline V gene lookup returns CDR1 SEHNR and CDR2 FQNEAQ (reference sequence). Incomplete CDR3 DNA: TGTGCCAGCAGCTTCGGCCCAGGCAATCAGCCG. Encoded protein: CASSFGPGNQP. The CDR3 in full is CASSFGPGNQPQYF.

Points on this clone: The CDR3 end lies 3 residues beyond the end of the read and is filled in from the germline J gene. The V and J genes are TRBV9 and TRBJ2-7; 7 nucleotides align to TRBD1. There are 14 residues in the CDR3. CDR1 is SGDLS and CDR2 is YYNGEE in the germline V gene. The V and J ends lost 0 bases and 3 bases, in that order; junction bases with no gene match: 3. CDR3 DNA (partial): TGTGCCAGCAGCGTAGGTTCAGGGGGCTACGAG. It encodes CASSVGSGGYE. The entire CDR3 reads CASSVGSGGYEQYF.

A word on this clone: One junction end does not reproduce the germline sequence, and a read error may be involved. The CDR3 is cut off 3 residues early in the read; its end comes from the germline J gene. The chain couples TRBV5-1 to TRBJ1-3; no clear D gene. CDR1 and CDR2 from the germline V gene are SGHRS and YFSETQ. CDR3 length: 15 amino acids. Incomplete CDR3 DNA: TGCGCCAGCAGAGAAGGTGGCTTCAGCGGAAACACT. Amino acids: CASREGGFSGNT. The complete CDR3 reads CASREGGFSGNTIYF.

Remarks on this clone: The read comes to an end 3 residues before the CDR3 does, leaving the germline J gene to fill in the end. The chain employs TRBV6-2 or TRBV6-3 and TRBJ2-2; 9 bases agree with TRBD1. The CDR3 has 15 residues. CDR1 MNHEY and CDR2 SVGEGT come from the germline V gene. Losses at the gene ends were 6 bases for V and 4 bases for J; bases not matched to a gene: 6. CDR3 sequence: CASRSGTGITGELFF. CDR3 DNA (partial): TGTGCCAGCAGAAGCGGGACAGGGATCACCGGGGAG.

As for this clone: The read halts 3 residues ahead of the CDR3 end, with the missing end drawn from the germline J gene. The J gene is TRBJ2-3, the V gene TRBV6-2 or TRBV6-3, with a possible D match to TRBD2 (5 bases). The CDR3 length is 14 residues. Germline CDR1 reads MNHEY; CDR2 reads SVGEGT. Incomplete CDR3 DNA: TGTGCCAGCAGTTATCGTCGGGGAGAAGAGACG. Amino acid sequence: CASSYRRGEET. The entire CDR3 is CASSYRRGEETQYF.

Notes on this clone: The read gets to within 3 residues of the CDR3 end, and the germline J gene fills in the rest. V and J are TRBV6-2 or TRBV6-3 and TRBJ2-4, with 8 bases aligning to TRBD1. The CDR3 is 15 residues long. Germline V gives CDR1 MNHEY, CDR2 SVGEGT. This chain's CDR3 is CASMWTGIFNYGQYF. The CDR3 DNA, read in part, is TGTGCCAGCATGTGGACAGGGATATTTAACTATGGT.

The CDR3 loop is CSVRDRGSTDTQYF. The CDR3 bases that were read are TGCAGCGTCCGGGACAGGGGAAGCACAGATACG. The V and J genes are TRBV29-1 and TRBJ2-3, with TRBD1 matching 10 bases. Read sequence stops 3 residues before the CDR3 end, and the germline J gene provides the missing end. This CDR3 contains 14 residues. V shed 6 bases and J 0 bases; nucleotides not matched to a gene: 3. The germline V gene has CDR1 SQVTM and CDR2 ANQGSEA.

Comments on this clone: The CDR3 end is not reached by the read, which stops 3 residues before it; the germline J gene fills it in. This chain connects TRBV7-9 to TRBJ1-2, with TRBD1 matching over 8 bases. Germline V gene data show CDR1 as SEHNR and CDR2 as FQNEAQ (reference sequence). This CDR3 has 13 amino acids. This CDR3 is CASIGTGSNDYTF. The CDR3 DNA, read in part, is TGTGCCAGCATTGGGACAGGATCAAATGAC. The entire variable domain, with the rest obtained from reference TRBV7-9 and TRBJ1-2, is as follows: DTGVSQNPRHKITKRGQNVTFRCDPISEHNRLYWYRQTLGQGPEFLTYFQNEAQLEKSRLLSDRFSAERPKGSFSTLEIQRTEQGDSAMYLCASIGTGSNDYTFGSGTRLTVV.

In the case of this clone: The CDR3 extends 3 residues past the end of the read, so its final part is completed from the germline J gene. The rearrangement links TRBV20-1 to TRBJ2-1; 14 nucleotides agree with TRBD2. Germline CDR1 and CDR2: DFQATT and SNEGSKA (reference sequence). This CDR3 is 14 amino acids long. The J segment lost 7 bases and the V segment lost 8 bases, leaving 7 bases of the junction unmatched. The sequenced CDR3 bases are TGCAGTAACTTCGGGACTAGCGGGAGTAATGAG. Its protein product is CSNFGTSGSNE. The full CDR3 protein reads CSNFGTSGSNEQFF.

CDR3 sequence reads: CASSQGQFDEQFF. The sequenced part of the CDR3 DNA is TGTGCCAGCTCACAGGGACAGTTTGATGAG. The rearrangement joins TRBV18 to TRBJ2-1, with TRBD1 identical over 7 bases. The read terminates 3 residues ahead of where the CDR3 ends, so the germline J gene completes it. This CDR3 contains 13 residues. The V gene's germline CDR1 is KGHSH and CDR2 LQKENI. J was trimmed by 8 bases and V by 4 bases; bases with no gene match: 5.

Worth noting for this clone: Read data end 3 residues before the CDR3 end; the end is taken from the germline J gene. The rearrangement links TRBV5-1 to TRBJ1-5; D not certain. The CDR3 has 13 amino acids. V lost 0 bases and J lost 6, with 7 bases in between. Germline V gives CDR1 SGHRS, CDR2 YFSETQ. The sequenced part of the CDR3 DNA is TGCGCCAGCAGCTTGGAGGGTTCTCAGCCC. As protein: CASSLEGSQP. The complete CDR3 protein is CASSLEGSQPQHF.

A remark on this clone: Read coverage stops 3 residues before the CDR3 terminus; the germline J gene supplies the remainder. The chain has TRBV2 and TRBJ1-5; D ambiguous. CDR1 and CDR2 (germline): SNHLY, FYNNEI. V dropped 4 bases and J dropped 5 bases, with 9 bases sitting between them. The CDR3 has 13 amino acids. The covered CDR3 bases are TGTGCCAGCAGTGGTACAGCCCATCAGCCC. Encoded protein: CASSGTAHQP. The whole CDR3 sequence reads CASSGTAHQPQHF.

About this clone itself: The observed sequence ends 3 residues before the CDR3 terminus, with the missing tail filled in from the germline J gene. The chain employs TRBV5-4 and TRBJ2-2, with TRBD2 identical over 8 bases. The CDR3 has 15 residues. The J segment lost 4 bases and the V segment lost 2 bases, leaving 4 bases of the junction unmatched. Germline assignment: CDR1 SGHNT and CDR2 YYREEE (reference sequence). The covered CDR3 bases are TGTGCCAGCAGCTTAGCGGGAGTCGGCACCGGGGAG. It encodes CASSLAGVGTGE. The CDR3 in its entirety is CASSLAGVGTGELFF.

Incomplete CDR3 DNA: TGTGCCAGCAGCCAAGAAAGGACAGGGTACGGTGAG. Translating gives CASSQERTGYGE. The full CDR3 is CASSQERTGYGEQFF. The chain uses TRBV14 and TRBJ2-1, with TRBD1 matching 8 bases. Read coverage stops 3 residues before the CDR3 terminus; the germline J gene supplies the remainder. The CDR3 has 15 amino acids. V dropped 0 bases and J dropped 9; count of bases not matched to a gene: 7. Per germline, CDR1 SGHDN and CDR2 FVKESK.

About this clone itself: The CDR3 extends 3 residues past the end of the read, so its final part is completed from the germline J gene. The chain uses TRBV5-1 and TRBJ2-3; D may be TRBD2 (6 bases). The CDR3 has 14 amino acids. Trimming removed 4 bases from V and 0 bases from J, with 9 bases in between. CDR1 SGHRS and CDR2 YFSETQ come from the germline V gene. The CDR3 loop is CASSQSGSTDTQYF. The covered CDR3 bases are TGCGCCAGCAGCCAGAGCGGGAGCACAGATACG.